These 11 T cell receptor beta chains were all obtained from the same sample, sequenced in a study of blood T cell repertoires in COVID-19 (dated by TCRdb to about 2020). The library was prepared using the immunoSEQ multiplex PCR assay. TCRdb retrieved this table from immuneACCESS and kept in-frame rearrangements only. Not all clones are present; in checked studies, unresolved V genes account for under half, and no reason is known for the remainder. Within this sample are more than 250,000 clones, with more than 75% of them counted one time only. The top ten constitute 2% to 2.5% of the sample. Sequencing was done on a sample of peripheral blood. The receptors come from a young woman who had recovered from COVID-19.

The chain carries TRBV18 and TRBJ2-3; D might be TRBD1 (6 bases). Trimming took off 4 bases at V and 6 bases at J, with 17 bases between the two ends. Per the germline V gene, CDR1 is KGHSH and CDR2 is LQKENI. This CDR3 comprises 15 residues. The chain's CDR3 is CASSRATGKSDTQYF. CDR3 bases: TGTGCCAGCTCACGGGCCACAGGGAAAAGTGATACGCAGTATTTT.

This chain links TRBV18 with TRBJ1-3, with D possibly being TRBD1 (5 bases). CDR1 KGHSH and CDR2 LQKENI come from the germline V gene. The CDR3 contains 17 residues. Trimming left V 3 bases short and J 0 bases short, with 15 bases between. The CDR3 DNA is TGTGCCAGCTCACCCTCAGGTGGGGCTAACTCTGGAAACACCATATATTTT. This translates into CASSPSGGANSGNTIYF.

The rearrangement uses TRBV19 and TRBJ1-1; D might be TRBD1 (6 bases). The CDR3 spans 13 residues. CDR1 is LNHDA, CDR2 SQIVND, per germline (reference sequence). The V and J ends lost 3 bases and 3 bases respectively, with 8 bases between them. Written as DNA, the CDR3 is TGTGCCAGTAGTATCCAGGGGTACACTGAAGCTTTCTTT. Protein: CASSIQGYTEAFF.

The rearrangement joins TRBV7-3 to TRBJ1-2; D is perhaps TRBD1 (6 bases). Germline values: CDR1 SGHTA, CDR2 FQGTGA. Trimming took off 2 bases at V and 7 bases at J, with 14 bases between the two ends. This CDR3 has 14 amino acids. The CDR3 region is CASSLGTPGSGYTF. CDR3 nucleotides: TGTGCCAGCAGCTTAGGGACACCGGGAAGTGGCTACACCTTC.

This chain joins TRBV7-9 and TRBJ2-1, with unresolved D. The CDR3 covers 13 residues. The V end lost 5 bases, the J end lost 4 bases, and 9 bases lay between the germline ends. CDR1 is SEHNR, CDR2 FQNEAQ, per germline (reference sequence). CDR3 amino acids: CASSTTPYNEQFF. The CDR3 DNA follows: TGTGCCAGCAGCACCACTCCATACAATGAGCAGTTCTTC.

The rearrangement uses TRBV19 and TRBJ1-5, with 9 bases that match TRBD1. The CDR3 totals 15 residues. The junction had 7 bases not matched to a gene; V was cut back by 4 bases and J by 6 bases. Germline V lookup: CDR1 LNHDA, CDR2 SQIVND (reference sequence). The CDR3 region is CASSTGQGFGQPQHF. DNA of the CDR3: TGTGCCAGTAGTACTGGACAGGGGTTCGGTCAGCCCCAGCATTTT.

The chain links TRBV11-2 to TRBJ2-3; TRBD2 matches at 10 bases. Germline lookup yields CDR1 SGHAT and CDR2 FQNNGV. The CDR3 totals 16 residues. The ends lost 0 bases at V and 7 bases at J; junction bases unmatched: 7. The CDR3: CASSLEPAGGPYTQYF. In DNA, the CDR3 is TGTGCCAGCAGCTTAGAACCAGCGGGAGGGCCATATACGCAGTATTTT.

This chain links TRBV19 with TRBJ2-7; 8 bases are a match to TRBD2. The CDR3 totals 14 residues. The junction had 10 bases not matched to a gene; V was cut back by 5 bases and J by 7 bases. CDR1 and CDR2 from the germline V gene are LNHDA and SQIVND (reference sequence). The CDR3 spells CASSVISGGREQYF. CDR3 nucleotides: TGTGCCAGTAGTGTAATCTCGGGGGGGCGAGAGCAGTACTTC.

This clone was seen just once. This chain connects TRBV2 to TRBJ1-2; D is ambiguous. The CDR3 loop spans 15 amino acids. Looked up from germline, CDR1 is SNHLY and CDR2 is FYNNEI. V lost 7 bases and J 4 bases, leaving 19 bases between the germline ends. The CDR3 DNA follows: TGTGCCAGCACGGATACAGCTCGAAGAAGCTATGGCTACACCTTC. Its protein is CASTDTARRSYGYTF. The entire variable domain, with the rest obtained from reference TRBV2 and TRBJ1-2, is as follows: EPEVTQTPSHQVTQMGQEVILRCVPISNHLYFYWYRQILGQKVEFLVSFYNNEISEKSEIFDDQFSVERPDGSNFTLKIRSTKLEDSAMYFCASTDTARRSYGYTFGSGTRLTVV.

This clone was counted only a few times. This rearrangement joins TRBV7-6 to TRBJ2-2; 7 nucleotides line up with TRBD1. Germline V gene sequence: CDR1 SGHVS, CDR2 FNYEAQ. This CDR3 is built from 18 residues. V dropped 3 bases and J dropped 0; count of bases not matched to a gene: 10. In DNA form, the CDR3 reads TGTGCCAGCAGCTTGTCGGCGAGAGGGGGCACGAACACCGGGGAGCTGTTTTTT. Translated, it gives CASSLSARGGTNTGELFF. Full variable domain (missing parts from reference TRBV7-6 and TRBJ2-2): GAGVSQSPRYKVTKRGQDVALRCDPISGHVSLYWYRQALGQGPEFLTYFNYEAQQDKSGLPNDRFSAERPEGSISTLTIQRTEQRDSAMYRCASSLSARGGTNTGELFFGEGSRLTVL.

The genes are TRBV13 and TRBJ2-7; 9 bases agree with TRBD1. CDR1 is PRHDT, CDR2 FYEKMQ, per germline (reference sequence). The CDR3 consists of 14 residues. J lost 6 bases, V lost 4 bases, and 7 bases had no gene match. DNA of the CDR3: TGTGCCAGCAGCTCCCTGACAGGGGGAATCGAGCAGTACTTC. Translating it yields CASSSLTGGIEQYF.